The 32 T cell receptor beta chains in this list originate from one sample, sequenced in a study of PD-1 blockade in classical Hodgkin lymphoma. TCRdb's copy holds only in-frame clones and misses some; the assay was immunoSEQ multiplex PCR. The data show more than 90,000 clones, roughly 91% seen once. Relapse was seen in all patients after autologous stem cell transplantation, and brentuximab vedotin exposure was variable. Sequenced here: peripheral blood mononuclear cells (PBMCs), sampled before the second cycle of nivolumab. The receptor source for this set is a human donor with classical Hodgkin lymphoma.

Only one count was recorded for this clone. The rearrangement uses TRBV5-1 and TRBJ2-2; D is possibly TRBD2 (6 bases). Trimming shortened V by 4 bases and J by 6 bases, and 19 bases separated the two germline ends. The CDR3 totals 16 residues. Germline CDR1 is SGHRS and CDR2 is YFSETQ. DNA for the CDR3: TGCGCCAGCAGCCCAAACCGACTAGTCGGCGCCGGGGAGCTGTTTTTT. Translating gives CASSPNRLVGAGELFF. Full variable domain (rest looked up from reference TRBV5-1 and TRBJ2-2): KAGVTQTPRYLIKTRGQQVTLSCSPISGHRSVSWYQQTPGQGLQFLFEYFSETQRNKGNFPGRFSGRQFSNSRSEMNVSTLELGDSALYLCASSPNRLVGAGELFFGEGSRLTVL.

CDR3 loop: CASSPSGDRAFF. For the CDR3, the DNA is TGTGCCAGCAGTCCCTCAGGGGATCGGGCTTTCTTT. The J gene is TRBJ1-1, the V gene TRBV2; D perhaps matches TRBD1 (6 bases). CDR3 length equals 12 residues. V lost 5 bases, J lost 11 bases, and 15 bases lay in between. Germline assignment: CDR1 SNHLY and CDR2 FYNNEI.

The chain links TRBV6-6 to TRBJ2-7, with 13 positions matching TRBD2. CDR1 and CDR2 (germline): MNHNY, SVGAGI (reference sequence). After removal of 6 bases from V and 3 bases from J, the junction contained 5 bases not matched to a gene. CDR3 size: 15 residues. CDR3 in amino acids: CASRGRLAGGYEQYF. The CDR3 DNA follows: TGTGCCAGCAGGGGGAGACTAGCGGGGGGCTACGAGCAGTACTTC.

This rearrangement joins TRBV18 to TRBJ2-7, with D perhaps matching TRBD1 or TRBD2 (6 bases each). This CDR3 contains 15 residues. V lost 3 bases to trimming and J lost 4 bases, with 16 bases between them. Germline V CDR1 and CDR2: KGHSH, LQKENI. The CDR3 region has the DNA TGTGCCAGCTCACCCAGCGGAGGGGGGTTATACGAGCAGTACTTC. Translated, it gives CASSPSGGGLYEQYF. Based on the CDR3 plus reference TRBV18 and TRBJ2-7, the full variable domain is NAGVMQNPRHLVRRRGQEARLRCSPMKGHSHVYWYRQLPEEGLKFMVYLQKENIIDESGMPKERFSAEFPKEGPSILRIQQVVRGDSAAYFCASSPSGGGLYEQYFGPGTRLTVT.

The chain links TRBV30 to TRBJ2-5; D may correspond to TRBD1 or TRBD2 (6 bases each). The CDR3 consists of 15 residues. CDR1 and CDR2 (germline): GTSNPN, SVGIG (reference sequence). V was shortened by 2 bases and J by 7 bases, with 20 bases between the two germline ends. The CDR3 region is CAWSTPGGVKATQYF. The CDR3 coding sequence is TGTGCCTGGAGTACACCCGGGGGCGTTAAGGCGACCCAGTACTTC.

V and J are TRBV11-2 and TRBJ1-3; tentative D call: TRBD1 (5 bases). The CDR3 is 17 amino acids. CDR1 is SGHAT, CDR2 FQNNGV, per germline. V was trimmed by 5 bases and J by 4 bases, leaving 21 bases between them. The CDR3 reads CASSPLKDTGTGNTIYF. CDR3 sequence (DNA): TGTGCCAGCAGCCCGCTAAAGGACACGGGTACCGGAAACACCATATATTTT.

The gene calls are TRBV18 and TRBJ2-5; D is unclear. CDR1 is KGHSH, CDR2 LQKENI, per germline. The CDR3 loop spans 11 amino acids. Trimming cost V 5 bases and J 1 base, with 2 bases left between them. The CDR3 is CASSSQETQYF. Here the CDR3 DNA reads TGTGCCAGCTCAAGCCAAGAGACCCAGTACTTC.

The V call is TRBV4-2, the J call TRBJ1-2; D perhaps matches TRBD1 (5 bases). Germline CDR1 LGHNA, CDR2 YNFKEQ. This CDR3 has 15 residues. Trimming removed 5 bases at V and 5 bases at J, with 18 bases between. This chain's CDR3 is CASSSIDGAEYGYTF. CDR3 nucleotide sequence: TGTGCCAGCAGCTCCATCGACGGGGCTGAGTATGGCTACACCTTC.

J is TRBJ1-2 and V is TRBV29-1, with D tentatively TRBD1 (5 bases). This CDR3 contains 13 residues. CDR1 is SQVTM and CDR2 is ANQGSEA in the germline V gene. V was shortened by 7 bases and J by 8 bases, with 20 bases between the two germline ends. The CDR3 loop reads CSAPGPGSVGYTF. CDR3 DNA: TGCAGCGCACCAGGGCCAGGATCGGTGGGCTACACCTTC.

The rearrangement joins TRBV7-9 to TRBJ1-4, with D uncertain. V was pared by 1 base and J by 3 bases, with 9 bases between. This CDR3 region has 15 residues. Germline V gives CDR1 SEHNR, CDR2 FQNEAQ (reference sequence). CDR3 region: CASSLGVSSNEKLFF. Here the CDR3 DNA reads TGTGCCAGCAGCTTAGGTGTCAGCTCTAATGAAAAACTGTTTTTT.

This rearrangement joins TRBV11-3 to TRBJ2-1; D is undetermined. The germline V gene encodes CDR1 SGHNT and CDR2 YENEEA. There are 18 residues in the CDR3. Trimming pared 0 bases from V and 9 bases from J, leaving 24 bases between. The CDR3 reads CASSLDAGYLTRFGEQFF. In nucleotides, the CDR3 is TGTGCCAGCAGCTTAGATGCCGGGTATCTAACCCGATTCGGTGAGCAGTTCTTC.

V and J are TRBV6-1 and TRBJ1-1; D ambiguous. Germline V CDR1 and CDR2: MNHNS, SASEGT. Deletions cut 1 base from V and 0 bases from J, with 9 bases between. The CDR3 has 15 residues. CDR3 sequence reads: CASSEGGSMNTEAFF. CDR3 sequence (DNA): TGTGCCAGCAGTGAAGGAGGAAGCATGAACACTGAAGCTTTCTTT.

V gene TRBV9 combines with J gene TRBJ1-1; D remains unclear. With 0 bases removed from V and 7 bases from J, the gap between germline ends came to 13 bases. Germline loops: CDR1 SGDLS, CDR2 YYNGEE. The CDR3 has 14 residues. This chain's CDR3 is CASSVGSVLNEAFF. CDR3 bases: TGTGCCAGCAGCGTAGGGTCAGTCCTTAATGAAGCTTTCTTT.

This clone was seen only once. The J gene is TRBJ1-2, the V gene TRBV7-9; D is undetermined. Germline V lookup: CDR1 SEHNR, CDR2 FQNEAQ (reference sequence). Trimming pared 5 bases from V and 8 bases from J, leaving 18 bases between. This CDR3 has 14 residues. The CDR3 bases are TGTGCCAGCAGCCAAAGCTCCGGGGAGGGCGGCTACACCTTC. This translates into CASSQSSGEGGYTF. The full variable domain, completed using reference TRBV7-9 and TRBJ1-2, is DTGVSQNPRHKITKRGQNVTFRCDPISEHNRLYWYRQTLGQGPEFLTYFQNEAQLEKSRLLSDRFSAERPKGSFSTLEIQRTEQGDSAMYLCASSQSSGEGGYTFGSGTRLTVV.

This clone was seen a few times. The rearrangement uses TRBV5-1 and TRBJ1-2, with D possibly being TRBD1 (5 bases). This CDR3 has 17 residues. V lost 4 bases and J lost 3, with 22 bases in between. Germline V gene lookup returns CDR1 SGHRS and CDR2 YFSETQ. CDR3 coding DNA: TGCGCCAGCAGCGCCGCCGTGGGGGGTTCGAAGGACTATGGCTACACCTTC. It encodes CASSAAVGGSKDYGYTF.

The chain uses TRBV9 and TRBJ2-7; D possibly corresponds to TRBD1 (6 bases). Trimming removed 0 bases from V and 3 bases from J, with 10 bases in between. The CDR3 sequence is 14 residues long. CDR1 is SGDLS and CDR2 is YYNGEE in the germline V gene. The CDR3 reads CASSVEQGNYEQYF. The CDR3 DNA follows: TGTGCCAGCAGCGTAGAACAGGGAAACTACGAGCAGTACTTC. The complete variable domain, with remaining parts taken from reference TRBV9 and TRBJ2-7, reads DSGVTQTPKHLITATGQRVTLRCSPRSGDLSVYWYQQSLDQGLQFLIQYYNGEERAKGNILERFSAQQFPDLHSELNLSSLELGDSALYFCASSVEQGNYEQYFGPGTRLTVT.

The rearrangement joins TRBV28 to TRBJ2-7, with D maybe TRBD1 (6 bases). The germline CDR1 and CDR2 sequences are MDHEN and SYDVKM. Trimming cost V 3 bases and J 2 bases, with 14 bases left between them. The length of the CDR3 is 15 residues. The CDR3 loop reads CASSLFRGQTYEQYF. The CDR3 DNA sequence: TGTGCCAGCAGTTTGTTCAGGGGACAAACCTACGAGCAGTACTTC.

The CDR3 nucleotides read TGTGCCAGCAGTCCCAGGGGGCTCGGCTATGGCTACACCTTC. Protein sequence: CASSPRGLGYGYTF. The V gene is TRBV27, the J gene TRBJ1-2; 8 bases agree with TRBD1. Per the germline V gene, CDR1 is MNHEY and CDR2 is SMNVEV (reference sequence). V dropped 5 bases and J dropped 4; count of bases not matched to a gene: 6. The CDR3 sequence is 14 residues long.

V usage is TRBV5-1 and J usage is TRBJ2-5; 7 bases map to TRBD2. This CDR3 region has 16 residues. Looked up from germline, CDR1 is SGHRS and CDR2 is YFSETQ. V lost 0 bases to trimming and J lost 2 bases; unmatched junction nucleotides: 7. The CDR3 sequence: CASSLVRFGRQETQYF. The CDR3 nucleotides read TGCGCCAGCAGCTTGGTAAGGTTCGGGAGGCAAGAGACCCAGTACTTC.

The chain uses TRBV7-7 and TRBJ2-2; maybe TRBD1 (6 bases). Germline CDR1 and CDR2: SSHAT and FNYEAQ (reference sequence). V lost 5 bases to trimming and J lost 0 bases, with 13 bases between them. The length of the CDR3 is 16 residues. Here the CDR3 DNA reads TGTGCCAGCAGCCTATGGGACAACGCGAACACCGGGGAGCTGTTTTTT. It specifies CASSLWDNANTGELFF.

V gene TRBV11-1 combines with J gene TRBJ1-4; 12 positions match TRBD1. In germline, CDR1 is SGHAT, CDR2 FQDESV (reference sequence). The length of the CDR3 is 15 residues. V was clipped by 5 bases and J by 7 bases; unmatched bases: 5. The CDR3 here is CASSAGQGATEKLFF. The CDR3 DNA follows: TGTGCCAGCAGCGCGGGACAGGGGGCCACTGAAAAACTGTTTTTT.

The chain links TRBV13 to TRBJ2-1; 7 nucleotides agree with TRBD2. CDR3 length equals 16 residues. The germline V gene has CDR1 PRHDT and CDR2 FYEKMQ (reference sequence). With 5 bases clipped from V and 0 bases from J, the junction kept 7 bases outside the gene matches. The CDR3 protein is CASSPRGLSSYNEQFF. The CDR3 region has the DNA TGTGCCAGCAGCCCGCGGGGGTTGAGCTCCTACAATGAGCAGTTCTTC.

The chain combines TRBV7-9 with TRBJ2-1; D unresolved. The CDR3 is made up of 15 amino acids. Germline V gives CDR1 SEHNR, CDR2 FQNEAQ (reference sequence). V lost 5 bases to trimming and J lost 4 bases, with 15 bases between them. The CDR3 loop reads CASSLLSLQYNEQFF. The CDR3 region has the DNA TGTGCCAGCAGCCTTCTGTCACTTCAGTACAATGAGCAGTTCTTC.

The genes are TRBV6-6 and TRBJ2-7; 7 bases align to TRBD1. The CDR3 runs 16 residues. Trimming took 5 bases from V and 3 from J; bases not matched to a gene: 13. CDR1 is MNHNY, CDR2 SVGAGI, per germline (reference sequence). The CDR3 loop is CASSPTRQGRGYEQYF. For the CDR3, the DNA is TGTGCCAGCAGTCCTACGAGACAGGGAAGGGGCTACGAGCAGTACTTC.

This clone has just one count. The chain links TRBV30 to TRBJ2-5, with D possibly matching TRBD2 (5 bases). Trimming took off 4 bases at V and 4 bases at J, with 19 bases between the two ends. There are 15 residues in the CDR3. CDR1 GTSNPN and CDR2 SVGIG come from the germline V gene (reference sequence). CDR3 amino acids: CAWTRARPIGETQYF. The CDR3 nucleotides are TGTGCCTGGACGCGGGCCAGACCAATCGGAGAGACCCAGTACTTC.

The CDR3 bases are TGTGCCAGCAGCTTAGTCAGGGGGGCCTACAATGAGCAGTTCTTC. Translated: CASSLVRGAYNEQFF. V is TRBV7-2 and J is TRBJ2-1; D possibly corresponds to TRBD1 (7 bases). The V end was cut by 1 base, the J end by 2 bases, with 9 bases between. The length of the CDR3 is 15 residues. Germline V gene data show CDR1 as SGHTA and CDR2 as FQGNSA.

The V gene is TRBV27, the J gene TRBJ2-7; D uncertain. This CDR3 comprises 14 residues. V lost 9 bases to trimming and J lost 0 bases, with 15 bases between them. Per the germline V gene, CDR1 is MNHEY and CDR2 is SMNVEV (reference sequence). CDR3 loop: CASSVLVSSYEQYF. DNA for the CDR3: TGTGCCAGTTCGGTCCTGGTGTCCTCCTACGAGCAGTACTTC.

V and J are TRBV5-6 and TRBJ1-2; D gene unclear. Trimming took 3 bases from V and 8 from J, leaving 11 bases between them. CDR1 is SGHDT and CDR2 is YYEEEE in the germline V gene. The CDR3 is 12 amino acids. Here the CDR3 reads CASSSRMGGYTF. CDR3 DNA: TGTGCCAGCAGCTCCAGGATGGGCGGCTACACCTTC.

For the CDR3, the DNA is TGTGCCAGCAGCTCACAAGGGGATGGCTACACCTTC. It yields the protein CASSSQGDGYTF. V and J are TRBV5-6 and TRBJ1-2; maybe TRBD1 (5 bases). The CDR3 is made up of 12 amino acids. V was pared by 3 bases and J by 6 bases, with 9 bases between. Germline CDR1 is SGHDT and CDR2 is YYEEEE.

This sequence joins TRBV30 and TRBJ2-3; possible D gene TRBD1, 5 bases. Per the germline V gene, CDR1 is GTSNPN and CDR2 is SVGIG (reference sequence). The CDR3 length is 15 residues. Trimming left V 3 bases short and J 0 bases short, with 13 bases between. The CDR3 region is CAWSQGASSTDTQYF. The CDR3 region has the DNA TGTGCCTGGAGCCAAGGGGCGTCGAGCACAGATACGCAGTATTTT. The full variable domain, with the rest looked up from reference TRBV30 and TRBJ2-3, is SQTIHQWPATLVQPVGSPLSLECTVEGTSNPNLYWYRQAAGRGLQLLFYSVGIGQISSEVPQNLSASRPQDRQFILSSKKLLLSDSGFYLCAWSQGASSTDTQYFGPGTRLTVL.

The gene calls are TRBV19 and TRBJ1-3; D possibly corresponds to TRBD1 (5 bases). Trimming removed 8 bases at V and 0 bases at J, with 11 bases between. The CDR3 is 14 residues long. Looked up from germline, CDR1 is LNHDA and CDR2 is SQIVND (reference sequence). The CDR3 reads CASSGSGSGNTIYF. As DNA, the CDR3 is TGTGCCAGTTCAGGGTCCGGCTCTGGAAACACCATATATTTT.

Concerning this clone itself: The sample carries other DNA sequences with the same CDR3. The chain links TRBV5-6 to TRBJ1-2, with D perhaps TRBD1 (6 bases). The germline V gene has CDR1 SGHDT and CDR2 YYEEEE. The CDR3 loop spans 16 amino acids. With 1 base removed from V and 7 bases from J, the gap between germline ends came to 20 bases. As DNA, the CDR3 is TGTGCCAGCAGCTTGATAACAGGGCCTACGGGGGGTGGCTACACCTTC. It specifies CASSLITGPTGGGYTF.